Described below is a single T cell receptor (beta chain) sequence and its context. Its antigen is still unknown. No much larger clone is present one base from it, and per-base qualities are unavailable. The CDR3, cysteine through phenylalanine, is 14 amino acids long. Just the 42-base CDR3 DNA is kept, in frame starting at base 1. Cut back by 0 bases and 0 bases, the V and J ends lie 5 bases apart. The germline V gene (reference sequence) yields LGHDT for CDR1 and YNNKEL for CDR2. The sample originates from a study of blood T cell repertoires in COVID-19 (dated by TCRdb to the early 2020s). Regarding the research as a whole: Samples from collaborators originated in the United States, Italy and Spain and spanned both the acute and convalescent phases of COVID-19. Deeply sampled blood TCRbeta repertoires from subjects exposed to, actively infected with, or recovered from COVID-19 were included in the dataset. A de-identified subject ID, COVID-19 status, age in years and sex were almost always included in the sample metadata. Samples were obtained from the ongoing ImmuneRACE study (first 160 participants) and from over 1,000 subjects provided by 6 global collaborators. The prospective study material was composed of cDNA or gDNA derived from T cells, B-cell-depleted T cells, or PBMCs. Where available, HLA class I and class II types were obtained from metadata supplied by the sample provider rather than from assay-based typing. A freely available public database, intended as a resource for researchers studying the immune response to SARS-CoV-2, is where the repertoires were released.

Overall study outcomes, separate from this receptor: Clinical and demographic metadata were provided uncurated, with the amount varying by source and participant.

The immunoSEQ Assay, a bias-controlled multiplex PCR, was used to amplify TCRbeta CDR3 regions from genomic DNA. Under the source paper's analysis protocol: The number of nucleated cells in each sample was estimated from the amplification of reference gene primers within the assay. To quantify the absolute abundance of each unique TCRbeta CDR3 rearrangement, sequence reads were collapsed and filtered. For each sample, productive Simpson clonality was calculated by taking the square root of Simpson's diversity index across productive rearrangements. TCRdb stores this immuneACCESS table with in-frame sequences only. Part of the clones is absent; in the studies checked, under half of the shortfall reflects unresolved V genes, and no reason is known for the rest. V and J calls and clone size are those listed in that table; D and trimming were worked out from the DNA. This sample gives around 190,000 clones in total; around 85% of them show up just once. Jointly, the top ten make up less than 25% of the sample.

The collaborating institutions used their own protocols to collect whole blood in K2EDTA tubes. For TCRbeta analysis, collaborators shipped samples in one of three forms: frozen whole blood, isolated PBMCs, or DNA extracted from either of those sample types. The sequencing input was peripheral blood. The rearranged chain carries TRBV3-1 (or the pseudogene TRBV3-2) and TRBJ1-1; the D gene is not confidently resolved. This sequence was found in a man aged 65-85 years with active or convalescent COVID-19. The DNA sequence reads TGTGCCAGCAGCCAAGATTTAGTGAACACTGAAGCTTTCTTT. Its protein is CASSQDLVNTEAFF.